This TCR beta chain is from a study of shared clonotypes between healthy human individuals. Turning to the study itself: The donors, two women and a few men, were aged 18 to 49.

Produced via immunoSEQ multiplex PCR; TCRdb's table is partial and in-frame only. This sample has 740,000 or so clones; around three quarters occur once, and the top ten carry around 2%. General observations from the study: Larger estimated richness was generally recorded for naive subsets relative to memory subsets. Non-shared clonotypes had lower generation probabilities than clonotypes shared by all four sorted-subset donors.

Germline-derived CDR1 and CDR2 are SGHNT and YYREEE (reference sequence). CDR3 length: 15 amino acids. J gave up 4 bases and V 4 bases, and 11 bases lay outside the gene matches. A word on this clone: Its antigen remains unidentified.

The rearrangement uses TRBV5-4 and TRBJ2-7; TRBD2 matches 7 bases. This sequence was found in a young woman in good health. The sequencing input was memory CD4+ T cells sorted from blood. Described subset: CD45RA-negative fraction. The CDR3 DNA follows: TGTGCCAGCAGCACAGGCGCCGGGACTACGTACGAGCAGTACTTC. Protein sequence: CASSTGAGTTYEQYF.